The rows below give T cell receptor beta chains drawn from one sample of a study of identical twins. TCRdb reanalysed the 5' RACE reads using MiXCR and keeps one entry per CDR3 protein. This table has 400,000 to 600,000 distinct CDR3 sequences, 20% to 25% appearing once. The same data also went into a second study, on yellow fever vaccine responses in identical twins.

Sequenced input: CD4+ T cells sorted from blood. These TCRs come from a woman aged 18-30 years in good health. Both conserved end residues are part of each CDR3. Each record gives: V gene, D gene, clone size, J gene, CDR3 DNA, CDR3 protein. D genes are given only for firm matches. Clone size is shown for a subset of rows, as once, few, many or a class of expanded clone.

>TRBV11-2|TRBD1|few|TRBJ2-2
TGTGCCAGCAGCAAGAGGACAGGAATAAACACCGGGGAGCTGTTTTTT
CASSKRTGINTGELFF
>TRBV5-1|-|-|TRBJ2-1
TGCGCCAGCAGCCCCACTCTCTCCTCCTACAATGAGCAGTTCTTC
CASSPTLSSYNEQFF
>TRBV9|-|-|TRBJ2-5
TGTGCCAGCAGCGTAACAACGTACCAAGAGACCCAGTACTTC
CASSVTTYQETQYF
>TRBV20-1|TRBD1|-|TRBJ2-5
TGCAGTGCTAACCACCCCGGGACAGGTGTAGAGACCCAGTACTTC
CSANHPGTGVETQYF
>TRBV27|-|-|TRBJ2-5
TGTGCCAGCAGTTTAATGGGCCAAGAGACCCAGTACTTC
CASSLMGQETQYF
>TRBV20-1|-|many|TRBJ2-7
TGCAGTGCTAGAGTTAGCCTCTACGAGCAGTACTTC
CSARVSLYEQYF
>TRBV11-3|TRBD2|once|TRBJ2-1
TGTGCCAGCAGCTTAGATCCTAGCGGGAGATTCAATGAGCAGTTCTTC
CASSLDPSGRFNEQFF
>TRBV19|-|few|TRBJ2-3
TGTGCCAGTAGAAGGGCTACCAACACAGATACGCAGTATTTT
CASRRATNTDTQYF
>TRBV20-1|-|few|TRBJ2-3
TGCAGTGCTAAGGGGCCCACGGGAAGCACAGATACGCAGTATTTT
CSAKGPTGSTDTQYF
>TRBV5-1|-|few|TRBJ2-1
TGCGCCAGCAGCTTGGCCAAGGGGGAAACCTACAATGAGCAGTTCTTC
CASSLAKGETYNEQFF
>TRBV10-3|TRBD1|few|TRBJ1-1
TGTGCCATCGGACAGGGGCTCACTGAAGCTTTCTTT
CAIGQGLTEAFF
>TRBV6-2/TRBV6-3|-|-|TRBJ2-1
TGTGCCAGCAGTTCTTTGACTAGCAATGAGCAGTTCTTC
CASSSLTSNEQFF
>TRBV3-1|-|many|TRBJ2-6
TGTGCCAGCAGCGCCGCAGGGACTGGGGCCAACGTCCTGACTTTC
CASSAAGTGANVLTF
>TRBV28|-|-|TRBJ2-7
TGTGCCAGCATTGGAGCTCCCTTAAGCCACGAGCAGTACTTC
CASIGAPLSHEQYF
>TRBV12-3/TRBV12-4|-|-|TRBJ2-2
TGTGCCAGCAGTCGGTCCTTGGACACCGGGGAGCTGTTTTTT
CASSRSLDTGELFF
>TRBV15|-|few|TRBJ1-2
TGTGCCACCAGCCCTAACAGAGATAACTATGGCTACACCTTC
CATSPNRDNYGYTF
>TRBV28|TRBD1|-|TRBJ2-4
TGTGCCAGCAATAAAAACGAGGGACAGGGATTGAACATTCAGTACTTC
CASNKNEGQGLNIQYF
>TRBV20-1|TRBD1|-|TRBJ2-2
TGCAGTGCTAGAGATCTGGACAGGGGTACGGGGGAGCTGTTTTTT
CSARDLDRGTGELFF
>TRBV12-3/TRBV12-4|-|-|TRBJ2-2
TGTGCCAGCAGTTTCGGGTTTCCTAAGGGGGCGAACACCGGGGAGCTGTTTTTT
CASSFGFPKGANTGELFF
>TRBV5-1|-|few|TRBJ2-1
TGCGCCAGCAGCCCGCTAGAGGGGGTTAGGTACAATGAGCAGTTCTTC
CASSPLEGVRYNEQFF
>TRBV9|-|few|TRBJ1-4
TGTGCCAGCAGCGTAGACGCGGCAGGCCCGAATGAAAAACTGTTTTTT
CASSVDAAGPNEKLFF
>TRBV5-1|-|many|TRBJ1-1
TGCGCCAGCAGCTTGGTTCCGCCCGTTGTGGAGGGGACTGAAGCTTTCTTT
CASSLVPPVVEGTEAFF
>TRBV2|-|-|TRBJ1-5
TGTGCCAGCAGTAATGACGGGGGACAGCCCCAGCATTTT
CASSNDGGQPQHF
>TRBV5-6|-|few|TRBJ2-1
TGTGCCAGCAGCTTGGCCAAGTCGAATGAGCAGTTCTTC
CASSLAKSNEQFF
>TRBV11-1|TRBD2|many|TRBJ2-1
TGTGCCAGCAGCTTTACTAGCGGGAGCAGCTATGAGCAGTTCTTC
CASSFTSGSSYEQFF
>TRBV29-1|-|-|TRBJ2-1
TGCAGCGTTGATTTAGGGACCGGGACCTCGGACGGCGGTGAGCAGTTCTTC
CSVDLGTGTSDGGEQFF
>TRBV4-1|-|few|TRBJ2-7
TGCGCCAGCAGCCAAGTTGGGGGTGATAGACGCGAGCAGTACTTC
CASSQVGGDRREQYF
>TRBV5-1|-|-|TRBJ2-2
TGCGCCAGCAGTGTCGACAGGACCCACGGGGAGCTGTTTTTT
CASSVDRTHGELFF
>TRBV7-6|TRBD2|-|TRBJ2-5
TGTGCCAGCAGCTTTACGGCGGGAGGGGAAGAGACCCAGTACTTC
CASSFTAGGEETQYF
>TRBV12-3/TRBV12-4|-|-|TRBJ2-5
TGTGCCAGCAGACCGACAGTACAAGAGACCCAGTACTTC
CASRPTVQETQYF
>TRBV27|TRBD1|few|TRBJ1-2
TGTGCCAGTTCTACAGGGGTTGATGGCTACACCTTC
CASSTGVDGYTF
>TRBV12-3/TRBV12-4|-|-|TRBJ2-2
TGTGCCAGCAAACTCCGTGAGAACACCGGGGAGCTGTTTTTT
CASKLRENTGELFF
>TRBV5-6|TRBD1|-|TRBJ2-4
TGTGCCAGCAGCTTGACCGACAGGGGGTGGAACATTCAGTACTTC
CASSLTDRGWNIQYF
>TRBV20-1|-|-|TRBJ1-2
TGCAGTGCTAGGGGGGGACCCTCCTATGGCTACACCTTC
CSARGGPSYGYTF
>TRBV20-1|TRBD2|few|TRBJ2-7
TGCAGTGCTCCGGGACTAGCTTCCTACGAGCAGTACTTC
CSAPGLASYEQYF
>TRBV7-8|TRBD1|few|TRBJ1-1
TGTGCCAGCAGCTTAGCGTGGGCAGGGGGCAATACTGAAGCTTTCTTT
CASSLAWAGGNTEAFF
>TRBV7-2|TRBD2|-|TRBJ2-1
TGTGCCAGCAGCTTAGTGGGGGGGGTTATATCTAATGAGCAGTTCTTC
CASSLVGGVISNEQFF
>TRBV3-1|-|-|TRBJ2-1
TGTGCCAGCAGACTGGGGGGCGCCTACAATGAGCAGTTCTTC
CASRLGGAYNEQFF
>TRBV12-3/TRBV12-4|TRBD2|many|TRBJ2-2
TGTGCCAGCAGTTTAGCGCGGGAGTCCACCGGGGAGCTGTTTTTT
CASSLARESTGELFF
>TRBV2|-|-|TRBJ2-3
TGTGCCAGCAACCGGACGCCCCGTAGCACAGATACGCAGTATTTT
CASNRTPRSTDTQYF
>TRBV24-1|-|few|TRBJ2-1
TGTGCCACCCGTGGCCCAGGGGACAATGAGCAGTTCTTC
CATRGPGDNEQFF
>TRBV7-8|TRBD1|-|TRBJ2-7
TGTGCCAGCAGCTGGGGACAGGCATACGAGCAGTACTTC
CASSWGQAYEQYF